This T cell receptor (beta chain) was retrieved from a study of blood T cells in healthy people across ages (dated by TCRdb to between 2014 and 2017). As for the study more broadly: Template switching captured roughly one uniquely barcoded TCR beta cDNA molecule per two T cells in model experiments. Two additional independent replicas of 1 million unique cDNA reads from the same blood draw were analyzed for two donors (one aged 18 to 30 and one aged 80 or older). To avoid experimental bias, donors of different ages were randomly spread across the sequencing lanes. To track age-related changes in TCR beta repertoire diversity, the study relied on deep sequencing normalized with unique cDNA molecular identifiers. Donors were grouped into four age groups: young (average 16 years), middle-aged (around 39), aged (about 60) and long-lived (82). Findings and caveats that apply to the study as a whole: Because donor CMV infection status was unknown, age-related changes in expanded clonotypes were potentially confounded. Estimates of total diversity based on one million sequenced T cells were regarded as lower bounds and as underestimates. Bulk unsorted PBMC profiling prevented conclusive comparison of naive and antigen-experienced compartments. The percentage of naive T cells measured by flow cytometry correlated strongly with observed TCR beta diversity. Compared with the aged group, the long-lived group had more naive CD4+ T cells, fewer expanded clones and increased TCR diversity, a pattern suggesting age selection. Observed TCR beta diversity per million T cells fell roughly linearly with age, and a significant reduction was already apparent by age around 36.

In regard to this clonotype: Its binding antigen is unknown. No base qualities exist here, and no much larger clone lies one base off it.

Donors were under 40 systemically healthy Caucasian individuals from Russia aged roughly 6 to 100 years. Each donor gave roughly 9.5 milliliters of peripheral blood, collected into EDTA-treated Vacutainer tubes. PBMCs were isolated by Ficoll-Paque density-gradient centrifugation, with at least 7 million obtained per sample. Total RNA was extracted from PBMCs with Trizol reagent, with at least 6 micrograms obtained per sample. Naive CD45RAhigh/CD27high T cell percentages were measured by flow cytometry on a PBMC aliquot from every donor. As encoded in the germline V gene, CDR1 is SGHAT while CDR2 is FQNNGV. The trim is 1 base for V and 10 bases for J, with a gap of 15 bases between the germline ends. The CDR3 goes from the cysteine to the phenylalanine over 14 residues. The only DNA kept is the CDR3, 42 bases in frame from the first base. The library was generated by 5' RACE. The reads were generated on an Illumina HiSeq 2500. A second roughly 6 to 11 cycle PCR used a sample-barcoded 5' primer and a J-beta primer mix. Each TCR beta cDNA molecule received a unique molecular identifier from a template-switch 5' adaptor carrying 12 random nucleotides. Each sample yielded at least 3 million CDR3-containing paired-end reads. All of the RNA was converted into first-strand cDNA using the Mint cDNA synthesis kit, with a TRBC-specific oligonucleotide serving as the primer. After uracil-DNA glycosylase treatment, a first 18-cycle PCR used universal primers M1SS and BC2_uni_R on all cDNA. As for the authors' bioinformatics: For normalization, 1 million high-quality reads were randomly selected from each sample, with every read carrying a distinct molecular identifier. Instead of being binned into consensus sequences, reads with shared molecular identifiers were discarded. MiTCR, run with a Q25 quality threshold and the strictest error-elimination algorithm, handled CDR3 identification, clonotype clustering and error correction. Lower-bound total TCR beta diversity was estimated with a nonparametric unseen species model using Euler transformation. TCRdb passed the public sequencing reads through fastp at Q25 and MiXCR, retaining productive beta sequences. Entries that share a CDR3 protein sequence are merged under the most common genes and DNA. TCRdb's processing, not the authors' own work, is the source of the V and J calls. The sample has approximately 1.5 million distinct CDR3 sequences on record, approximately 32% of them singletons. 11% of the sample rests with the top ten.

Specimen: blood. The receptor chain draws on TRBV11-2 and TRBJ2-3; TRBD2 could be the D gene, as 7 bases match. The source of this sequence is a woman aged 25-40 years in good health. The base sequence is TGTGCCAGCAGCTTAGGCGCGGGGGCAAGGGCGCAGTATTTT. Translation gives CASSLGAGARAQYF.